The 12 T cell receptor beta chains reported below all come from one sample, sequenced in a study of blood T cells in healthy people across ages. A second PCR, run for roughly 6 to 11 cycles, used a sample-barcoded 5' primer plus a J-beta primer mix. TCRdb recomputed calls from the 5' RACE reads with MiXCR, one row per CDR3 protein. The repertoire holds approximately 800,000 distinct CDR3 sequences, with roughly 60% as singletons. Sample: blood. The origin of the receptors is a man aged 30 to 45 in good health.

The chain carries TRBV7-9 and TRBJ2-1; D may be TRBD2 (7 bases). From germline, CDR1 is SEHNR and CDR2 FQNEAQ (reference sequence). This CDR3 has 14 residues. Trimming left V 6 bases short and J 4 bases short, with 13 bases between. The CDR3 DNA sequence: TGTGCCAGCAGGGGGGCGGGGGCTTACAATGAGCAGTTCTTC. Its translation is CASRGAGAYNEQFF.

This clonotype was picked up one time. This chain links TRBV6-4 with TRBJ2-3; 12 bases are shared with TRBD2. This CDR3 spans 15 amino acids. Per the germline V gene, CDR1 is MRHNA and CDR2 is SNTAGT. Losses at the gene ends were 4 bases for V and 4 bases for J; bases not matched to a gene: 3. The CDR3 loop reads CASSGSSGGADTQYF. Here the CDR3 DNA reads TGTGCCAGCAGTGGCTCTAGCGGGGGGGCAGATACGCAGTATTTT.

About this clonotype itself: This may stem from a read error, because a much larger clone lies one nucleotide away. This sequence joins TRBV4-2 and TRBJ2-2, with 10 nucleotides matching TRBD1. The CDR3 is 15 amino acids. The trim removed 5 bases at V and 3 bases at J, leaving 3 bases unmatched. From germline, CDR1 is LGHNA and CDR2 YNFKEQ. In DNA, the CDR3 is TGTGCCAGCAGCAAAGGGACAGGGGACACCGGGGAGCTGTTTTTT. Encoded protein: CASSKGTGDTGELFF.

J is TRBJ1-2 and V is TRBV20-1; TRBD1 might be the D (6 bases). The germline gives CDR1 DFQATT, CDR2 SNEGSKA (reference sequence). The V and J ends lost 6 bases and 1 base respectively, with 9 bases between them. This CDR3 is 12 amino acids long. The DNA of the CDR3 is TGCAGTGCCAGACAGGTTAACTATGGCTACACCTTC. It translates to CSARQVNYGYTF.

Note on this clonotype: Germline is not matched at one junction end, which may reflect a read error. The chain combines TRBV6-2 or TRBV6-3 with TRBJ2-7, with D possibly matching TRBD2 (6 bases). Germline V gene data show CDR1 as MNHEY and CDR2 as SVGEGT. The CDR3 extends over 14 amino acids. The CDR3 DNA is TGTGCTAGCAAAACGGGGGTAGGTTCCTACGAGCAGTACTTC. This translates into CASKTGVGSYEQYF.

Here the CDR3 reads CASSQDLGVQNTGELFF. CDR3 sequence (DNA): TGCGCCAGCAGCCAAGATTTAGGGGTTCAGAACACCGGGGAGCTGTTTTTT. This chain joins TRBV4-1 and TRBJ2-2; TRBD1 might be the D (5 bases). Germline loops: CDR1 MGHRA, CDR2 YSYEKL. V was clipped by 0 bases and J by 1 base, with 12 bases between them. The CDR3 consists of 17 residues.

This clonotype was counted at least ten times. The chain has TRBV10-3 and TRBJ2-3; 12 bases agree with TRBD2. V trimming: 4 bases; J trimming: 0 bases; junction bases outside the gene matches: 5. There are 17 residues in the CDR3. Germline loops: CDR1 ENHRY, CDR2 SYGVKD. The CDR3 DNA is TGTGCCATCAGTGGACTAGCGGGGGCAAGTAGCACAGATACGCAGTATTTT. It codes for CAISGLAGASSTDTQYF.

The chain is built from TRBV7-9 and TRBJ1-1; 8 positions match TRBD1. CDR1 is SEHNR, CDR2 FQNEAQ, per germline (reference sequence). Trimming took 4 bases from V and 6 from J; bases not matched to a gene: 10. There are 15 residues in the CDR3. The CDR3, as DNA: TGTGCCAGCAGCTCTCTCGGACAGGGTATCCCTGAAGCTTTCTTT. It yields the protein CASSSLGQGIPEAFF. The full variable domain, in which reference TRBV7-9 and TRBJ1-1 provide the parts outside the CDR3, is DTGVSQNPRHKITKRGQNVTFRCDPISEHNRLYWYRQTLGQGPEFLTYFQNEAQLEKSRLLSDRFSAERPKGSFSTLEIQRTEQGDSAMYLCASSSLGQGIPEAFFGQGTRLTVV.

To note about this clonotype: A read error may explain this, as a much larger clone is one base away. The gene calls are TRBV20-1 and TRBJ2-1, with TRBD1 matching over 10 bases. Germline values: CDR1 DFQATT, CDR2 SNEGSKA (reference sequence). The CDR3 extends over 16 amino acids. The CDR3 region is CSARAADRGPYSEQFF. The CDR3 bases are TGCAGTGCTAGAGCCGCCGACAGGGGGCCGTACAGTGAGCAGTTCTTC.

With regard to this clonotype: A junction boundary mismatches the germline segment, possibly from a read error. The chain recombines TRBV20-1 with TRBJ2-3, with D hard to call. This CDR3 spans 14 amino acids. Germline CDR1 reads DFQATT; CDR2 reads SNEGSKA (reference sequence). CDR3 DNA sequence: TGCAGTGCTTTAGTAGGAACGAGCACAGATACGCAGTGTTTT. It yields the protein CSALVGTSTDTQCF.

This clonotype has only a few counts. The DNA for the CDR3 is TGCGCCAGCAAAGATCTAGGATCCACTGAAGCTTTCTTT. As protein: CASKDLGSTEAFF. V gene TRBV5-1 combines with J gene TRBJ1-1; D gene unclear. The germline V gene encodes CDR1 SGHRS and CDR2 YFSETQ. V lost 6 bases and J 4 bases, leaving 13 bases between the germline ends. CDR3 length: 13 residues.

The rearrangement uses TRBV7-9 and TRBJ1-2; D gene unclear. The CDR3 loop spans 11 amino acids. Trimming pared 7 bases from V and 3 bases from J, leaving 6 bases between. CDR1 and CDR2 from the germline V gene are SEHNR and FQNEAQ (reference sequence). The CDR3 protein is CASTGDYGYTF. Here the CDR3 DNA reads TGTGCCAGCACTGGGGACTATGGCTACACCTTC. Full variable domain (missing parts from reference TRBV7-9 and TRBJ1-2): DTGVSQNPRHKITKRGQNVTFRCDPISEHNRLYWYRQTLGQGPEFLTYFQNEAQLEKSRLLSDRFSAERPKGSFSTLEIQRTEQGDSAMYLCASTGDYGYTFGSGTRLTVV.